This TCR beta chain was recovered during a study of cytomegalovirus exposure and HLA in healthy donors. The wider study: The 110 or so validation repertoires used a platform that matched the one used for the approximately 610 first-cohort repertoires, as a later analysis reported.

Study-wide points: Cytomegalovirus status was reportedly diagnosed by the classifier with high specificity and sensitivity.

Profiled with immunoSEQ multiplex PCR; TCRdb holds only in-frame clones, not every one. The sample has fewer than 200,000 clones; roughly 89% are singletons. It was the approximately 120-subject validation cohort, separate from the approximately 670-subject first cohort, to which the donors belonged. On this clone: No antigen is known for it.

Deletions cut 7 bases from V and 4 bases from J, with 10 bases between. Germline lookup yields CDR1 MNHNS and CDR2 SASEGT. This CDR3 is 13 amino acids long. Sample: PBMCs. This TCR was recovered from a woman aged 18-29 years in good health and CMV-seropositive. V gene TRBV6-1 combines with J gene TRBJ2-2, with a weak D call TRBD1 (5 bases). The CDR3 spells CASTSRGTGELFF. CDR3 nucleotides: TGTGCCAGCACCTCTAGGGGCACCGGGGAGCTGTTTTTT.